This T cell receptor (beta chain) was identified in a study of blood T cells in healthy people across ages. This clonotype was seen more than once but under ten times. No fewer than 5.5 micrograms of total RNA were isolated from every sample. Sample-barcoded 5' priming and a J-beta primer mix drove a second PCR of roughly 7 to 11 cycles. MiXCR, run by TCRdb on the 5' RACE reads, gives a single entry per CDR3 protein. The profile covers around 900,000 distinct CDR3 sequences, with roughly 51% appearing a single time and 20% to 25% taken by the ten largest. The V and J ends lost 4 bases and 1 base respectively, with 8 bases between them. This CDR3 comprises 14 residues. Germline V lookup: CDR1 SNHLY, CDR2 FYNNEI.

The sequenced sample was blood. The receptor was derived from a woman aged 55-69 years in good health. This sequence joins TRBV2 and TRBJ2-1; D is ambiguous. The CDR3 sequence is CASSVARSYNEQFF. The CDR3 DNA follows: TGTGCCAGCAGTGTTGCCAGGTCCTACAATGAGCAGTTCTTC.